Detailed here is one T cell receptor (beta chain). The specificity of this receptor is unknown. No base-level quality is on record; no much larger clone is a single base apart. The CDR3 spans 17 residues, from the cysteine through the phenylalanine. The only DNA kept is the CDR3, 51 bases in frame from the first base. Sequences SEHNR (CDR1) and FQNEAQ (CDR2) are obtained from the germline V gene (reference sequence). V was cut back by 6 bases and J by 0 bases, leaving a gap of 20 bases between them. The data were taken from a study of Tregs in tolerant kidney transplant recipients (dated by TCRdb to 2018 to 2020). At the level of the whole study: The transplants used related donors with nonmyeloablative bone marrow transplantation, and mixed chimerism in the human trials was transient. Before combined kidney and bone marrow transplantation, this study identified donor-specific regulatory T cells using TCRbeta sequencing and then followed those same cells after transplant.

This specimen's time point label, per the study, means: blood sample drawn before combined kidney and bone marrow transplant. Thawed PBMCs were FACS-sorted into unstimulated Tregs (CD4+CD25+CD127-), CD4+ non-Tregs (CD4+CD25-), CD4 cells and CD8 cells. The patients were a few recipients of combined kidney and bone marrow transplants from the ITN036ST trial, and samples were available only from these trial subjects. Healthy control blood was separated into PBMCs by Ficoll density gradient and cryopreserved, and patient PBMCs were collected both before and after transplant. For TCRbeta CDR3 sequencing, genomic DNA was extracted from sorted cells using the QIAGEN DNeasy Blood and Tissue Kit. High-throughput TCRbeta CDR3 sequencing was carried out commercially through immunoSEQ, with PCR amplification with bias correction and internal controls included. The study's own analysis went as follows. Unique productive TCRbeta sequences were defined by CDR3 nucleotide sequence where primers matched, otherwise by CDR3 amino acid sequence with Vbeta and Jbeta genes. As a correction for sorting error, sequences shared between sorted populations at a frequency ratio of 2:1 or less were discarded, and the remaining shared sequences were assigned to the higher population. Sequences were defined as donor-reactive when expanded at least 5-fold in CFSE-low cells versus unstimulated cells and present at a frequency of at least 0.01% in CFSE-low cells. Repertoire divergence was quantified by Jensen-Shannon divergence using the top 100 TCRbeta sequences ranked by frequency. For samples with multiple sequencing runs, sorting error was corrected separately for each run before the runs were pooled. As stored in TCRdb, this immuneACCESS dataset retains in-frame rearrangements with V and J assigned. A fraction of the clones does not appear; measured against another copy, unresolved V genes explain less than half of the discrepancy, and the remainder lacks a known reason. V, J and clone size derive from that table, while D and trimming were established from the DNA sequence. The sample table holds fewer than 80,000 clones, of which 95% to 98% were seen once. Of the sample, approximately 0.56% falls within the top ten clones.

General conclusions and limits of the study: For some patients the PCR primers changed over time, which made it impossible to compare the samples from those patients at the nucleotide level. Although technical replication error seemed to be minimal, the question of biological reproducibility was not addressed directly. The most biologically relevant and donor-specific TCRbeta repertoire appeared to be identified by expanding Tregs with activated donor B cells. Because only a small number of patients were included, the study had limitations, and the results will need to be validated in larger populations as well as under other immunosuppression protocols. Donor-specific Treg expansion was found to exceed global Treg expansion in tolerant patients, suggesting antigen-driven rather than nonspecific expansion.

The sequence joins TRBV7-9 to TRBJ1-2; the D gene cannot be named for sure. This clonotype was sampled from a human donor who received a combined kidney and bone marrow transplant. Sequenced here: CD4+ T cells from blood, sampled before the transplant. The nucleotide sequence reads TGTGCCAGCAGTCCCAGAGGTCGGTCAGCCACTAACTATGGCTACACCTTC. Its product reads: CASSPRGRSATNYGYTF.